This entry lists 26 T cell receptor beta chains sequenced from one sample in a study of cytomegalovirus exposure and HLA in healthy donors. The PCR ran on 60 Vbeta and 13 Jbeta primers. Here immunoSEQ multiplex PCR was the method, and the copy in TCRdb shows in-frame clones only, minus some. The sample yields over 70,000 clones, 70% to 85% seen once. The sample consisted of PBMCs. The receptors were sampled from a human donor in good health.

This clone was recorded only once. The chain employs TRBV2 and TRBJ2-5; D perhaps matches TRBD2 (6 bases). The CDR3 spans 14 residues. Germline loops: CDR1 SNHLY, CDR2 FYNNEI. The V end lost 8 bases, the J end lost 1 base, and 14 bases lay between the germline ends. Here the CDR3 reads CASRLGGPQETQYF. In DNA, the CDR3 is TGTGCCAGCCGACTTGGAGGGCCCCAAGAGACCCAGTACTTC. Together with reference TRBV2 and TRBJ2-5, the CDR3 gives the full variable domain: EPEVTQTPSHQVTQMGQEVILRCVPISNHLYFYWYRQILGQKVEFLVSFYNNEISEKSEIFDDQFSVERPDGSNFTLKIRSTKLEDSAMYFCASRLGGPQETQYFGPGTRLLVL.

The rearrangement links TRBV10-3 to TRBJ1-1, with TRBD1 matching over 8 bases. J gave up 7 bases and V 6 bases, and 7 bases lay outside the gene matches. Per the germline V gene, CDR1 is ENHRY and CDR2 is SYGVKD. This CDR3 has 13 amino acids. The CDR3 DNA is TGTGCCATCAGCGCCCAGGGGGCAGATGAAGCTTTCTTT. As protein: CAISAQGADEAFF.

The gene calls are TRBV7-2 and TRBJ2-3, with TRBD2 matching over 7 bases. The CDR3 is 16 residues long. Germline trimming cut 0 bases from V and 6 bases from J; bases unmatched to any gene: 9. Germline values: CDR1 SGHTA, CDR2 FQGNSA. Here the CDR3 reads CASSLAASGSGDTQYF. DNA of the CDR3: TGTGCCAGCAGCTTAGCGGCTAGCGGAAGTGGGGATACGCAGTATTTT.

CDR3 loop: CASSDRVQLADTDTQYF. CDR3 DNA: TGTGCCAGCAGCGATCGCGTCCAGCTAGCAGACACAGATACGCAGTATTTT. The genes are TRBV9 and TRBJ2-3; D possibly corresponds to TRBD2 (5 bases). CDR1 is SGDLS, CDR2 YYNGEE, per germline. The CDR3 length is 17 residues. The ends were cut back, 3 bases at V and 2 bases at J, with 19 bases in the middle.

This clone was observed a handful of times. The chain recombines TRBV7-2 with TRBJ2-1, with D perhaps TRBD1 (6 bases). CDR3 size: 16 residues. V lost 1 base, J lost 2 bases, and 12 bases lay in between. Germline V gene lookup returns CDR1 SGHTA and CDR2 FQGNSA. CDR3 in amino acids: CASSLEFRDTYNEQFF. In nucleotides, the CDR3 is TGTGCCAGCAGCTTAGAGTTCCGGGACACCTACAATGAGCAGTTCTTC.

J is TRBJ2-1 and V is TRBV4-1; D ambiguous. Per germline, CDR1 MGHRA and CDR2 YSYEKL. The CDR3 has 14 amino acids. V gave up 0 bases and J gave up 6 bases, with 9 bases separating them. In nucleotides, the CDR3 is TGCGCCAGCAGCCAAGATATTTCCCGCAATGAGCAGTTCTTC. Its translation is CASSQDISRNEQFF.

This clone was seen a handful of times. The chain carries TRBV13 and TRBJ2-2; TRBD2 aligns across 8 bases. The CDR3 has 14 amino acids. Trimming cost V 1 base and J 6 bases; bases outside gene matches: 1. Per the germline V gene, CDR1 is PRHDT and CDR2 is FYEKMQ (reference sequence). The CDR3 protein is CASSLELAAGELFF. As DNA, the CDR3 is TGTGCCAGCAGCTTAGAACTAGCGGCCGGGGAGCTGTTTTTT.

J is TRBJ1-2 and V is TRBV18; 9 nucleotides line up with TRBD1. The V gene end was trimmed by 3 bases and the J gene end by 7 bases; junction bases not matched to a gene: 3. The CDR3 is 13 residues long. Germline V lookup: CDR1 KGHSH, CDR2 LQKENI. The CDR3 region has the DNA TGTGCCAGCTCACCGGACAGGGGATTTGGCTACACCTTC. Translation: CASSPDRGFGYTF.

The count of this clone is one. The chain employs TRBV18 and TRBJ2-1; D may be TRBD1 (5 bases). The V gene's germline CDR1 is KGHSH and CDR2 LQKENI. The CDR3 is 14 amino acids. Trimming shortened V by 5 bases and J by 6 bases, and 14 bases separated the two germline ends. The CDR3 region is CASSSSAGANEQFF. The CDR3 coding sequence is TGTGCCAGCTCATCATCAGCTGGGGCCAATGAGCAGTTCTTC.

The chain employs TRBV10-3 and TRBJ1-1; D ambiguous. The CDR3 is 12 residues long. Trimming took off 11 bases at V and 1 base at J, with 11 bases between the two ends. Germline V gives CDR1 ENHRY, CDR2 SYGVKD. CDR3 sequence (DNA): TGTGCCTCCCGGGGAACGAACACTGAAGCTTTCTTT. Translation: CASRGTNTEAFF.

The chain uses TRBV29-1 and TRBJ1-1, with 7 bases identical to TRBD1. V shed 6 bases and J 4 bases; nucleotides not matched to a gene: 5. The germline V gene encodes CDR1 SQVTM and CDR2 ANQGSEA. The CDR3 covers 12 residues. In DNA form, the CDR3 reads TGCAGCGTGGTTAAGGGGGCCACTGAAGCTTTCTTT. Protein: CSVVKGATEAFF.

This clone was counted a few times. This rearrangement joins TRBV9 to TRBJ1-1; D may be TRBD1 (5 bases). The CDR3 length is 15 residues. V was pared by 4 bases and J by 4 bases, with 17 bases between. CDR1 and CDR2 (germline): SGDLS, YYNGEE. This chain's CDR3 is CASSPVGGGATEAFF. The DNA for the CDR3 is TGTGCCAGCAGCCCAGTGGGGGGGGGTGCCACTGAAGCTTTCTTT.

This clone was seen a few times. The chain is built from TRBV19 and TRBJ2-1; 10 bases fit TRBD2. Trimming removed 3 bases from V and 8 bases from J; junction bases left unmatched: 7. Germline lookup yields CDR1 LNHDA and CDR2 SQIVND (reference sequence). This CDR3 region has 15 residues. CDR3 sequence (DNA): TGTGCCAGTAGTATCACAGCGGGAGGGCCGCATGAGCAGTTCTTC. It specifies CASSITAGGPHEQFF.

The J gene is TRBJ2-7, the V gene TRBV6-1; D is undetermined. Per germline, CDR1 MNHNS and CDR2 SASEGT. V lost 6 bases and J 4 bases, leaving 10 bases between the germline ends. There are 12 residues in the CDR3. The DNA of the CDR3 is TGTGCCAGCAGCGTTGGAGCGTACGAGCAGTACTTC. Amino acid sequence: CASSVGAYEQYF.

The sample holds one count of this clone. The rearrangement links TRBV5-1 to TRBJ2-7; 9 bases fit TRBD2. V lost 7 bases, J lost 3 bases, and 5 bases stayed unmatched. This CDR3 has 13 amino acids. From germline, CDR1 is SGHRS and CDR2 YFSETQ. The CDR3 bases are TGCGCCAGCGCGGGGGGGAACCGCTACGAGCAGTACTTC. This codes for CASAGGNRYEQYF.

The chain recombines TRBV7-9 with TRBJ2-3; tentative D call: TRBD2 (5 bases). Germline V gives CDR1 SEHNR, CDR2 FQNEAQ (reference sequence). This CDR3 region has 15 residues. Trimming stripped 3 bases from V and 0 bases from J, with 10 bases between. CDR3 sequence: CASSFAGASTDTQYF. The CDR3 bases are TGTGCCAGCAGCTTCGCGGGTGCTAGCACAGATACGCAGTATTTT.

V is TRBV9 and J is TRBJ1-5; 8 bases are a match to TRBD1. Trimming cost V 4 bases and J 6 bases; bases outside gene matches: 6. The CDR3 extends over 14 amino acids. Germline V gene data show CDR1 as SGDLS and CDR2 as YYNGEE. CDR3 sequence reads: CASSTGQGIQPQHF. The DNA for the CDR3 is TGTGCCAGCAGCACAGGACAGGGTATTCAGCCCCAGCATTTT.

J is TRBJ2-2 and V is TRBV27; TRBD2 might be the D (7 bases). V lost 7 bases, J lost 5 bases, and 17 bases lay in between. The CDR3 has 15 amino acids. Germline V lookup: CDR1 MNHEY, CDR2 SMNVEV (reference sequence). The CDR3 sequence is CASKQNRDYTGELFF. The CDR3 coding sequence is TGTGCCAGCAAGCAGAACAGGGACTATACCGGGGAGCTGTTTTTT.

The rearrangement uses TRBV6-6 and TRBJ1-6; a weak D match, TRBD1 (6 bases). The germline V and J ends were trimmed by 0 bases and 8 bases, with 8 bases remaining between them. CDR1 is MNHNY and CDR2 is SVGAGI in the germline V gene (reference sequence). The CDR3 loop spans 14 amino acids. CDR3 in DNA: TGTGCCAGCAGTTACTCGAAGGGGGATTCACCCCTCCACTTT. Translation gives CASSYSKGDSPLHF.

V usage is TRBV27 and J usage is TRBJ2-3; D call uncertain. V was shortened by 3 bases and J by 4 bases, with 14 bases between the two germline ends. The CDR3 has 15 residues. The germline CDR1 and CDR2 sequences are MNHEY and SMNVEV (reference sequence). CDR3 DNA sequence: TGTGCCAGCAGTTTCCGGGTTCACGGCCCAGATACGCAGTATTTT. It yields the protein CASSFRVHGPDTQYF.

V usage is TRBV27 and J usage is TRBJ1-1; the D is unclear. V gave up 0 bases and J gave up 6 bases, with 14 bases separating them. The CDR3 sequence is 15 residues long. Germline-derived CDR1 and CDR2 are MNHEY and SMNVEV (reference sequence). The CDR3 DNA follows: TGTGCCAGCAGTTTATCTAGCATGGGTGGGTCTGAAGCTTTCTTT. Protein product: CASSLSSMGGSEAFF.

V and J are TRBV2 and TRBJ2-7; 9 nucleotides line up with TRBD2. Per germline, CDR1 SNHLY and CDR2 FYNNEI. This CDR3 is 14 amino acids long. The V and J ends lost 1 base and 7 bases, in that order; junction bases with no gene match: 5. The CDR3 bases are TGTGCCAGCAGTGAAGTAGCGGGAGCGGGGGAGCAGTACTTC. Translation gives CASSEVAGAGEQYF.

The J gene is TRBJ2-7, the V gene TRBV28, with a tentative D call TRBD1 (5 bases). V was clipped by 8 bases and J by 4 bases, with 6 bases between them. The germline V gene has CDR1 MDHEN and CDR2 SYDVKM. The CDR3 sequence is 10 residues long. The CDR3 is CASSGYEQYF. The DNA of the CDR3 is TGTGCCAGCTCAGGGTACGAGCAGTACTTC.

This clone was recorded once. V is TRBV9 and J is TRBJ2-7; 9 positions agree with TRBD1. Germline V gene data show CDR1 as SGDLS and CDR2 as YYNGEE. CDR3 length: 14 residues. Trimming cost V 0 bases and J 5 bases; bases outside gene matches: 3. CDR3 loop: CASSVGQGVNEQYF. The CDR3 DNA reads as TGTGCCAGCAGCGTAGGACAGGGGGTCAACGAGCAGTACTTC.

This rearrangement joins TRBV5-1 to TRBJ1-1, with D possibly TRBD1 on 5 matching bases. Germline V gene lookup returns CDR1 SGHRS and CDR2 YFSETQ. V shed 4 bases and J shed 6 bases, with 13 bases lying between them. The CDR3 runs 13 residues. CDR3 residues: CASSRSGSAEAFF. For the CDR3, the DNA is TGCGCCAGCAGCCGGTCAGGGTCAGCTGAAGCTTTCTTT.

V gene TRBV5-6 combines with J gene TRBJ1-3; D unresolved. V lost 0 bases and J 0 bases, leaving 10 bases between the germline ends. CDR3 length: 16 amino acids. Germline V gene data show CDR1 as SGHDT and CDR2 as YYEEEE. DNA of the CDR3: TGTGCCAGCAGCTTGGGGGCAGGCATCTCTGGAAACACCATATATTTT. It is translated as CASSLGAGISGNTIYF.